Shown below are 23 T cell receptor beta chains from a single sample sequenced in a study of T cell repertoires in cytomegalovirus infection (dated by TCRdb to the late 2010s). The data were produced on an Illumina HiSeq 1500. In-frame beta chains were kept once TCRdb had trimmed the public reads at Q25 with fastp and called clones with MiXCR. Each record represents a unique CDR3 protein, reported with the most common genes and DNA among its rows. The sample profile shows around 210,000 distinct CDR3 sequences; roughly 6.5% of them were found once. Around 6.5% of the sample rests with the top ten. The sequencing input was PBMCs. All receptors derive from a human donor in good health (CMV status not recorded). Some clones in this sample may be carry-over from other donors' samples.

Ten or more counts support this clonotype. The chain employs TRBV28 and TRBJ1-1; no reliable D call. The V and J ends lost 3 bases and 6 bases respectively, with 5 bases between them. The CDR3 length is 11 residues. CDR1 is MDHEN, CDR2 SYDVKM, per germline. CDR3 sequence reads: CASSLYAEAFF. The CDR3 nucleotides are TGTGCCAGCAGTTTGTACGCTGAAGCTTTCTTT. Full variable domain (remainder filled in from reference TRBV28 and TRBJ1-1): DVKVTQSSRYLVKRTGEKVFLECVQDMDHENMFWYRQDPGLGLRLIYFSYDVKMKEKGDIPEGYSVSREKKERFSLILESASTNQTSMYLCASSLYAEAFFGQGTRLTVV.

This clonotype has ten or more counts. This chain links TRBV14 with TRBJ2-1; the D is unclear. The germline gives CDR1 SGHDN, CDR2 FVKESK. V lost 4 bases and J lost 6, with 10 bases in between. The CDR3 is made up of 13 amino acids. The CDR3 nucleotides read TGTGCCAGCAGCCGGGTGAGCATCAATGAGCAGTTCTTC. Translated, it gives CASSRVSINEQFF. Supplemented by reference TRBV14 and TRBJ2-1, the full variable domain reads EAGVTQFPSHSVIEKGQTVTLRCDPISGHDNLYWYRRVMGKEIKFLLHFVKESKQDESGMPNNRFLAERTGGTYSTLKVQPAELEDSGVYFCASSRVSINEQFFGPGTRLTVL.

The chain recombines TRBV12-3 or TRBV12-4 with TRBJ1-1; D unresolved. Trimming left V 8 bases short and J 7 bases short, with 11 bases between. CDR3 length: 11 residues. Here the CDR3 reads CASAQEGEAFF. Written as DNA, the CDR3 is TGTGCCAGCGCCCAGGAAGGTGAAGCTTTCTTT.

At least ten counts were recorded for this clonotype. The chain is built from TRBV4-2 and TRBJ1-5; D is undetermined. V was pared by 0 bases and J by 6 bases, with 12 bases between. Germline CDR1 reads LGHNA; CDR2 reads YNFKEQ. The CDR3 runs 15 residues. The CDR3 DNA is TGTGCCAGCAGCCAAGATCAATTTGGTCGTCAGCCCCAGCATTTT. Its protein is CASSQDQFGRQPQHF.

This clonotype was counted between two and nine times. The CDR3 reads CASSEGRSWEKLFF. CDR3 sequence (DNA): TGTGCCAGCAGTGAAGGTAGAAGCTGGGAAAAACTGTTTTTT. The chain recombines TRBV2 with TRBJ1-4; D not certain. This CDR3 has 14 amino acids. V lost 1 base to trimming and J lost 8 bases, with 11 bases between them. Per germline, CDR1 SNHLY and CDR2 FYNNEI.

This clonotype was seen many times. The chain joins TRBV7-2 to TRBJ1-2, with TRBD1 as a possible D gene (6 bases). The V and J ends lost 4 bases and 8 bases respectively, with 14 bases between them. This CDR3 is built from 13 residues. Germline V CDR1 and CDR2: SGHTA, FQGNSA. The CDR3 DNA reads TGTGCCAGCAGCTCCCCCGTGGGGGCGGGCTACACCTTC. Protein sequence: CASSSPVGAGYTF.

This clonotype has more than one count but fewer than ten. The CDR3 loop reads CASSVETSVEFF. CDR3 in DNA: TGTGCCAGCAGTGTGGAGACTAGCGTCGAGTTCTTC. The V call is TRBV2, the J call TRBJ2-1; 8 bases line up with TRBD2. The CDR3 is 12 amino acids. After removal of 4 bases from V and 14 bases from J, the junction contained 7 bases not matched to a gene. Germline loops: CDR1 SNHLY, CDR2 FYNNEI.

This clonotype was seen repeatedly, ten times or more. The chain has TRBV20-1 and TRBJ1-6; 7 bases agree with TRBD1. Trimming took 6 bases from V and 0 from J; bases not matched to a gene: 2. The CDR3 consists of 14 residues. The germline V gene has CDR1 DFQATT and CDR2 SNEGSKA (reference sequence). This CDR3 is CSARGSSYNSPLHF. The CDR3 nucleotides read TGCAGTGCCAGGGGGAGCTCCTATAATTCACCCCTCCACTTT.

Here the CDR3 reads CASSQAQTKQGYTF. The CDR3 nucleotides are TGTGCCAGCAGCCAAGCCCAGACAAAGCAAGGCTACACCTTC. The chain joins TRBV4-2 to TRBJ1-2; no definite D call. This CDR3 has 14 residues. The germline V gene encodes CDR1 LGHNA and CDR2 YNFKEQ. V lost 1 base and J lost 8, with 14 bases in between.

There are a few counts of this clonotype. V gene TRBV5-4 combines with J gene TRBJ1-4; a weak D match, TRBD1 (5 bases). The V end lost 2 bases, the J end lost 0 bases, and 8 bases lay between the germline ends. The CDR3 totals 15 residues. CDR1 and CDR2 from the germline V gene are SGHNT and YYREEE (reference sequence). The CDR3 sequence is CASSFGTATNEKLFF. CDR3 bases: TGTGCCAGCAGCTTCGGGACTGCAACTAATGAAAAACTGTTTTTT.

This clonotype has ten or more counts. J is TRBJ2-4 and V is TRBV7-2, with D perhaps TRBD2 (6 bases). Trimming took off 5 bases at V and 0 bases at J, with 20 bases between the two ends. CDR1 SGHTA and CDR2 FQGNSA come from the germline V gene. The CDR3 has 18 amino acids. The CDR3 region has the DNA TGTGCCAGCAGCATCCGGGTATCCCGGGAGATAGCCAAAAACATTCAGTACTTC. It is translated as CASSIRVSREIAKNIQYF. The full variable domain, in which reference TRBV7-2 and TRBJ2-4 provide the parts outside the CDR3, is GAGVSQSPSNKVTEKGKDVELRCDPISGHTALYWYRQSLGQGLEFLIYFQGNSAPDKSGLPSDRFSAERTGGSVSTLTIQRTQQEDSAVYLCASSIRVSREIAKNIQYFGAGTRLSVL.

This clonotype was counted a few times. The V gene is TRBV3-1, the J gene TRBJ2-1; tentatively, D is TRBD2 (6 bases). The CDR3 runs 16 residues. The ends were cut back, 0 bases at V and 10 bases at J, with 19 bases in the middle. Germline CDR1 reads LGHDT; CDR2 reads YNNKEL (reference sequence). This CDR3 reads CASSQDEAGGAGEQFF. DNA of the CDR3: TGTGCCAGCAGCCAAGACGAGGCCGGGGGAGCCGGGGAGCAGTTCTTC.

This clonotype was seen many times. This sequence joins TRBV20-1 and TRBJ2-5; 10 bases map to TRBD1. The trim removed 6 bases at V and 5 bases at J, leaving 9 bases unmatched. The germline V gene encodes CDR1 DFQATT and CDR2 SNEGSKA (reference sequence). The CDR3 spans 14 residues. The CDR3 DNA reads as TGCAGTGCCTCCAGGACAGGGGGGAGGGAGACCCAGTACTTC. Translating gives CSASRTGGRETQYF.

At least ten counts were recorded for this clonotype. This rearrangement joins TRBV10-1 to TRBJ2-2; maybe TRBD2 (6 bases). Between the trimmed V and J ends, which lost 7 bases and 5 bases, there was a span of 11 bases. Germline CDR1 WNHNN, CDR2 SYGVQD (reference sequence). This CDR3 is built from 13 residues. The CDR3 sequence is CASTAGLTGELFF. The CDR3 nucleotides are TGCGCCAGCACTGCTGGACTAACCGGGGAGCTGTTTTTT.

This clonotype was counted a few times. The chain uses TRBV29-1 and TRBJ1-3, with unresolved D. The CDR3 spans 12 residues. Germline CDR1 and CDR2: SQVTM and ANQGSEA. Between the trimmed V and J ends, which lost 1 base and 2 bases, there was a span of 3 bases. CDR3 region: CSVEGPGNTIYF. The CDR3, as DNA: TGCAGCGTTGAAGGTCCTGGAAACACCATATATTTT.

In its sample, this clonotype was seen many times. DNA for the CDR3: TGTGCCAGCAGCTCCCAACCGGGACTGATGGGCCACAATGAGCAGTTCTTC. The encoded protein is CASSSQPGLMGHNEQFF. J is TRBJ2-1 and V is TRBV7-8, with D possibly TRBD2 on 6 matching bases. The CDR3 is 17 amino acids. Trimming removed 4 bases at V and 5 bases at J, with 21 bases between. The germline V gene encodes CDR1 SGHVS and CDR2 FQNEAQ.

This clonotype was found many times. The chain couples TRBV20-1 to TRBJ2-3, with TRBD1 identical over 9 bases. The CDR3 sequence is 14 residues long. V was pared by 7 bases and J by 8 bases, with 13 bases of the junction left unmatched. Germline V lookup: CDR1 DFQATT, CDR2 SNEGSKA (reference sequence). CDR3 DNA sequence: TGCAGTGTTCGCGGGGGACAGGGTCGTGTTACGCAGTATTTT. Protein product: CSVRGGQGRVTQYF.

The sample holds a few counts of this clonotype. This chain uses TRBV4-2 with TRBJ2-7; 7 bases line up with TRBD1. J lost 3 bases, V lost 8 bases, and 7 bases had no gene match. In germline, CDR1 is LGHNA, CDR2 YNFKEQ. This CDR3 contains 13 residues. CDR3 nucleotide sequence: TGTGCCAGCCGAAACAGGGGAAGCTACGAGCAGTACTTC. This gives the protein CASRNRGSYEQYF.

This clonotype was counted at least ten times. The rearrangement joins TRBV28 to TRBJ1-6; D is uncertain. CDR3 length equals 14 residues. Per germline, CDR1 MDHEN and CDR2 SYDVKM. V was trimmed by 5 bases and J by 5 bases, leaving 10 bases between them. CDR3 protein: CASSLIRDNSPLHF. Written as DNA, the CDR3 is TGTGCCAGCAGTCTGATTCGGGATAATTCACCCCTCCACTTT.

This clonotype has at least ten counts. V is TRBV7-2 and J is TRBJ1-2, with D tentatively TRBD1 (5 bases). This CDR3 is 15 amino acids long. Germline V gene sequence: CDR1 SGHTA, CDR2 FQGNSA. V lost 3 bases and J lost 2, with 13 bases in between. DNA of the CDR3: TGTGCCAGCAGCTTTCAAGACGGGGGGAACTATGGCTACACCTTC. This sequence encodes CASSFQDGGNYGYTF.

In its sample, this clonotype was seen a few times. This chain links TRBV20-1 with TRBJ2-5; 11 bases match TRBD1. After removal of 6 bases from V and 5 bases from J, the junction contained 8 bases not matched to a gene. The germline V gene encodes CDR1 DFQATT and CDR2 SNEGSKA (reference sequence). The CDR3 totals 14 residues. CDR3 residues: CSARRTGGSETQYF. CDR3 nucleotide sequence: TGCAGTGCCAGACGGACAGGGGGCAGTGAGACCCAGTACTTC.

In its sample, this clonotype was seen a few times. The V and J genes are TRBV29-1 and TRBJ2-7, with D maybe TRBD1 (6 bases). V gave up 6 bases and J gave up 3 bases, with 18 bases separating them. The CDR3 is made up of 14 amino acids. The germline CDR1 and CDR2 sequences are SQVTM and ANQGSEA. For the CDR3, the DNA is TGCAGCGTCCAAATCAGGACAGCCGACTACGAGCAGTACTTC. This sequence encodes CSVQIRTADYEQYF.

This clonotype was seen ten or more times. This chain joins TRBV7-2 and TRBJ2-2; 13 bases are shared with TRBD2. The CDR3 length is 14 residues. The ends lost 3 bases at V and 13 bases at J; junction bases unmatched: 5. Germline V gives CDR1 SGHTA, CDR2 FQGNSA. This chain's CDR3 is CASSLRTSGGALFF. The CDR3 region has the DNA TGTGCCAGCAGCTTGAGGACTAGCGGGGGAGCGCTGTTTTTT. The variable domain in full, completed from reference TRBV7-2 and TRBJ2-2, reads GAGVSQSPSNKVTEKGKDVELRCDPISGHTALYWYRQSLGQGLEFLIYFQGNSAPDKSGLPSDRFSAERTGGSVSTLTIQRTQQEDSAVYLCASSLRTSGGALFFGEGSRLTVL.